The rows below give T cell receptor beta chains drawn from one sample of a study of CD4+ T cells in melanoma. The protocol was immunoSEQ multiplex PCR, while the TCRdb copy is restricted to in-frame clones and leaves out a portion. The sample shows tens of thousands of clones, about 70% of them seen only once. Sequencing was carried out using tumor tissue. The receptor set was obtained from a human donor with melanoma. CDR3s include the opening cysteine and the closing phenylalanine or tryptophan. D genes are given only for firm matches. Size is omitted from some rows. Given values are once, few, many or a class for expanded clones.

clone_size d_call j_call cdr3_length v_call cdr3_aa cdr3_nt
- - TRBJ1-6 16 TRBV14 CASSQEGSSYNSPLHF TGTGCCAGCAGCCAAGAAGGCAGCTCCTATAATTCACCCCTCCACTTT
- TRBD1 TRBJ1-2 18 TRBV19 CASSIGTGGAYVNYGYTF TGTGCCAGTAGTATTGGGACAGGGGGCGCCTACGTTAACTATGGCTACACCTTC
once - TRBJ1-1 12 TRBV2 CASGHQGTEAFF TGTGCCAGCGGCCATCAGGGCACTGAAGCTTTCTTT
- - TRBJ2-2 12 TRBV7-9 CASSLGPGELFF TGTGCCAGCAGCTTGGGCCCCGGGGAGCTGTTTTTT
few - TRBJ1-1 14 TRBV30 CAWSGRGVNTEAFF TGTGCCTGGAGTGGGAGGGGGGTAAACACTGAAGCTTTCTTT
- TRBD2 TRBJ2-2 16 TRBV9 CASSVVAGANTGELFF TGTGCCAGCAGCGTAGTGGCGGGGGCGAACACCGGGGAGCTGTTTTTT
- - TRBJ1-2 16 TRBV25-1 CASSEYYASTNYGYTF TGTGCCAGCAGTGAATATTACGCCAGTACTAACTATGGCTACACCTTC
few TRBD1 TRBJ2-7 14 TRBV6-5 CASSFRTGAHEQYF TGTGCCAGCAGTTTCCGGACAGGGGCCCACGAGCAGTACTTC
- TRBD1 TRBJ1-1 15 TRBV4-1 CASSPMDRVATEAFF TGCGCCAGCAGCCCGATGGACAGGGTGGCCACTGAAGCTTTCTTT
- - TRBJ2-5 12 TRBV10-2 CASGTPQETQYF TGCGCCTCTGGGACTCCTCAAGAGACCCAGTACTTC
- TRBD1 TRBJ1-2 16 TRBV6-5 CASSYRTGGVGYGYTF TGTGCCAGCAGTTACCGGACAGGGGGCGTAGGCTATGGCTACACCTTC
- - TRBJ1-1 13 TRBV9 CASSVAPLTEAFF TGTGCCAGCAGCGTAGCTCCTCTCACTGAAGCTTTCTTT
- TRBD1 TRBJ2-3 13 TRBV9 CASSGQGADTQYF TGTGCCAGCAGCGGACAGGGGGCAGATACGCAGTATTTT
large - TRBJ1-2 14 TRBV18 CASSLRQENYGYTF TGTGCCAGCTCACTTAGACAGGAAAACTATGGCTACACCTTC
- - TRBJ2-1 15 TRBV11-2 CASSLVVWGAHEQFF TGTGCCAGCAGCTTAGTCGTTTGGGGGGCCCATGAGCAGTTCTTC
- - TRBJ1-6 14 TRBV6-5 CASSLVENNSPLHF TGTGCCAGCAGCCTTGTCGAGAATAATTCACCCCTCCACTTT